The entry below gives a single TCR beta chain sequence along with its context. Its antigen remains unknown. Additional DNA sequences in this sample encode the identical CDR3. This CDR3 has 12 amino acids. Germline CDR1 reads KGHSH; CDR2 reads LQKENI. V lost 6 bases to trimming and J lost 0 bases, with 5 bases between them. This sample was included in a study of cytomegalovirus exposure and HLA in healthy donors. The study, taken as a whole, reports: Researchers counted around 170 TCR beta chains as cytomegalovirus-associated.

Generated by immunoSEQ multiplex PCR, the TCRdb table keeps only in-frame clones and is missing some. The sample consists of hundreds of thousands of clones, about nine tenths of them appearing once. The chain carries TRBV18 and TRBJ1-1; D gene uncertain. The sequenced material came from PBMCs. This clonotype was sampled from a woman aged 18-35 years in good health and CMV-seronegative. CDR3 loop: CASSLLNTEAFF. In DNA, the CDR3 is TGTGCCAGCTCCCTTTTGAACACTGAAGCTTTCTTT.